This T cell receptor (beta chain) was captured by sequencing in a study of cytomegalovirus exposure and HLA in healthy donors. General observations from the study: In a later analysis, HLA-associated beta chains showed higher expansion and lower generation probabilities than comparable chains. A later analysis found common viral pathogens apparently linked to several of the most significant clusters. Judged likely to be a sequencing artifact was a cluster of highly shared sequence variants. A later analysis linked a missense variant in DCLRE1C to the trimming of TCR beta V and J genes.

Trimming removed 0 bases from V and 6 bases from J, with 18 bases in between. The CDR3 length is 16 residues. CDR1 is ENHRY and CDR2 is SYGVKD in the germline V gene. Both 60 Vbeta primers and 13 Jbeta primers went into the PCR. This table comes from immunoSEQ multiplex PCR, and its TCRdb copy is limited to in-frame clones, with some not included. This table holds 85,000 to 120,000 clones, about three quarters found once. Turning to this clone: Its specificity is not known.

The sequenced sample consisted of PBMCs. The TCR was taken from a woman in her 50s in good health and CMV-seropositive. The chain joins TRBV10-3 to TRBJ2-7; a possible D gene is TRBD2 (6 bases). Written as DNA, the CDR3 is TGTGCCATCAGTGAGTCGCAGGGTGTGCGGGGTGGCGAGCAGTACTTC. It specifies CAISESQGVRGGEQYF.